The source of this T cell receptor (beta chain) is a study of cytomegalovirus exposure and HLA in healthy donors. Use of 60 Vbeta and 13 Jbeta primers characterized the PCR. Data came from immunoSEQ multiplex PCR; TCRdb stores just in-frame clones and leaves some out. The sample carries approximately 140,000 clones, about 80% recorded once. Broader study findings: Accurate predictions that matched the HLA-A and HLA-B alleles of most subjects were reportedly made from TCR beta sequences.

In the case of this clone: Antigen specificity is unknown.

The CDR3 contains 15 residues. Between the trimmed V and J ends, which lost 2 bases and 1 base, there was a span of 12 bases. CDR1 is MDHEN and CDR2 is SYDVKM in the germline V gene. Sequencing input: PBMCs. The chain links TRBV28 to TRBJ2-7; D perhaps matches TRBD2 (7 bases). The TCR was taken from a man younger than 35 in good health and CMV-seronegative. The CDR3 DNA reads TGTGCCAGCAGTTTACGGGGGGCCCTGTCCTACGAGCAGTACTTC. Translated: CASSLRGALSYEQYF.